The next 5 T cell receptor beta chains were all read from a single sample in a study of T cell responses to AZD1222 COVID-19 vaccine. Generated by immunoSEQ multiplex PCR, the TCRdb table keeps only in-frame clones and is missing some. This repertoire shows fewer than 200,000 clones, about nine tenths found once; its top ten account for roughly 6%. The sample consisted of peripheral blood, taken on day 0 of AZD1222 vaccination. Every receptor here comes from an adult in good health.

The chain carries TRBV30 and TRBJ1-1; D unresolved. Trimming pared 0 bases from V and 8 bases from J, leaving 10 bases between. The CDR3 extends over 12 amino acids. Germline V CDR1 and CDR2: GTSNPN, SVGIG (reference sequence). In DNA form, the CDR3 reads TGTGCCTGGAGTGTACTAGTTGCCGAAGCTTTCTTT. Translating gives CAWSVLVAEAFF.

The rearrangement joins TRBV5-4 to TRBJ2-4; D unresolved. Germline V gene sequence: CDR1 SGHNT, CDR2 YYREEE (reference sequence). The CDR3 sequence is 14 residues long. V was trimmed by 1 base and J by 8 bases, leaving 13 bases between them. Here the CDR3 reads CASSLFSSMDIQYF. The CDR3 bases are TGTGCCAGCAGCTTGTTTTCGAGCATGGACATTCAGTACTTC. Using reference TRBV5-4 and TRBJ2-4 for the parts outside the CDR3, the full variable domain is ETGVTQSPTHLIKTRGQQVTLRCSSQSGHNTVSWYQQALGQGPQFIFQYYREEENGRGNFPPRFSGLQFPNYSSELNVNALELDDSALYLCASSLFSSMDIQYFGAGTRLSVL.

J is TRBJ2-2 and V is TRBV18, with D possibly being TRBD2 (5 bases). The CDR3 has 16 amino acids. Germline V CDR1 and CDR2: KGHSH, LQKENI. V lost 6 bases, J lost 1 base, and 15 bases lay in between. CDR3 bases: TGTGCCAGCTCGGAAATGCTAGCAGGGAACACCGGGGAGCTGTTTTTT. It translates to CASSEMLAGNTGELFF.

The rearrangement links TRBV7-6 to TRBJ2-7; 11 bases map to TRBD2. V lost 2 bases and J lost 7; bases outside the gene matches: 10. The CDR3 is made up of 16 amino acids. Germline values: CDR1 SGHVS, CDR2 FNYEAQ. Here the CDR3 reads CASSLKLLAGANEQYF. The CDR3 region has the DNA TGTGCCAGCAGCTTAAAGCTACTAGCGGGAGCTAATGAGCAGTACTTC.

This sequence joins TRBV19 and TRBJ2-5; 9 bases fit TRBD2. J lost 5 bases, V lost 3 bases, and 4 bases had no gene match. This CDR3 has 14 residues. Per germline, CDR1 LNHDA and CDR2 SQIVND (reference sequence). In DNA, the CDR3 is TGTGCCAGTAGTATGATAGCGGGAGATGAGACCCAGTACTTC. It is translated as CASSMIAGDETQYF.